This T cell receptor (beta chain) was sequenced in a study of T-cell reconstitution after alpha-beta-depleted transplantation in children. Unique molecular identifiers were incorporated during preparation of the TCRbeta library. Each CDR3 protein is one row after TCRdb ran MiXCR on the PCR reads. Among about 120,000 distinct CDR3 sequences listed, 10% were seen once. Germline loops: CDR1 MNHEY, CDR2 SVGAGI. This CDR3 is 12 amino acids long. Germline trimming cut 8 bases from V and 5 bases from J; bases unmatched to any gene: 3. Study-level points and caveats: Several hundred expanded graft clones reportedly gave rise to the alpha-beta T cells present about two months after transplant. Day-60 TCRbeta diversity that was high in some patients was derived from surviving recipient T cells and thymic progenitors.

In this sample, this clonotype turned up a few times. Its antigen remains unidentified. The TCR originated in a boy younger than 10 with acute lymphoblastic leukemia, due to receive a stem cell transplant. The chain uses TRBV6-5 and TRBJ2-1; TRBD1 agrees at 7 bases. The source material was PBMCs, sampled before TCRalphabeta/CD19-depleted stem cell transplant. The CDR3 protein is CASSGQNNEQFF. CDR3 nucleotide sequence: TGTGCCAGCTCGGGACAGAACAATGAGCAGTTCTTC.